One sample yielded the 21 T cell receptor beta chains listed below, sequenced in a study of OX40 agonist ivuxolimab in advanced cancers. Repertoires were generated with immunoSEQ multiplex PCR, while TCRdb's copy carries only in-frame clones and drops some. This sample has about 70,000 clones; 70% to 90% occur once, and the top ten carry 2.5% to 3%. Sample: CD4+ or CD8+ T cells sorted from blood, taken in a trial of the OX40 agonist ivuxolimab. All receptors come from an adult with an advanced solid tumor such as melanoma, head and neck, liver or kidney cancer.

The V gene is TRBV6-4, the J gene TRBJ1-5; D is unclear. The CDR3 sequence is 15 residues long. Trimming removed 3 bases from V and 4 bases from J, with 13 bases in between. The germline V gene has CDR1 MRHNA and CDR2 SNTAGT. The CDR3 coding sequence is TGTGCCAGCAGTGAAGCTGAGAACTATAATCAGCCCCAGCATTTT. Its protein is CASSEAENYNQPQHF.

The CDR3 region has the DNA TGTGCCAGCAGCGTAGTCCCGCAAATTGATACGCAGTATTTT. It yields the protein CASSVVPQIDTQYF. J is TRBJ2-3 and V is TRBV9, with no clear D. Trimming cost V 0 bases and J 6 bases, with 11 bases left between them. Germline-derived CDR1 and CDR2 are SGDLS and YYNGEE. CDR3 length: 14 residues. The full variable domain, completed using reference TRBV9 and TRBJ2-3, is DSGVTQTPKHLITATGQRVTLRCSPRSGDLSVYWYQQSLDQGLQFLIQYYNGEERAKGNILERFSAQQFPDLHSELNLSSLELGDSALYFCASSVVPQIDTQYFGPGTRLTVL.

On this clone itself: One end of the junction varies from germline; a read error may be responsible. This sequence joins TRBV5-1 and TRBJ2-7, with 9 bases fitting TRBD2. This CDR3 comprises 13 residues. Germline CDR1 reads SGHRS; CDR2 reads YFSETQ. CDR3 nucleotide sequence: TGCGTCAGCAGCTCCGGGACTAGCCAGGAGCAGTACTTC. Translating it yields CVSSSGTSQEQYF. Full variable domain (missing parts from reference TRBV5-1 and TRBJ2-7): KAGVTQTPRYLIKTRGQQVTLSCSPISGHRSVSWYQQTPGQGLQFLFEYFSETQRNKGNFPGRFSGRQFSNSRSEMNVSTLELGDSALYLCVSSSGTSQEQYFGPGTRLTVT.

The V and J genes are TRBV12-5 and TRBJ1-2; tentative D call: TRBD1 (5 bases). V lost 7 bases and J 4 bases, leaving 10 bases between the germline ends. The CDR3 covers 12 residues. Germline V CDR1 and CDR2: LGHNT, FRNRAP. DNA of the CDR3: TGTGCTAGTGCCCTCGACAGCTATGGCTACACCTTC. Its protein is CASALDSYGYTF.

The DNA of the CDR3 is TGTGCCAGCAGCTTAGGAGGAGTAGAGACCCAGTACTTC. Amino acids: CASSLGGVETQYF. The V and J genes are TRBV11-3 and TRBJ2-5; no reliable D call. Germline V gives CDR1 SGHNT, CDR2 YENEEA. This CDR3 has 13 residues. Trimming took off 1 base at V and 4 bases at J, with 7 bases between the two ends.

The CDR3 sequence is CASSLSGESTDTQYF. The CDR3 DNA reads as TGCGCCAGCAGCCTTAGCGGGGAAAGCACAGATACGCAGTATTTT. The J gene is TRBJ2-3, the V gene TRBV5-1, with 8 bases matching TRBD2. The V segment lost 4 bases and the J segment 0 bases; nucleotides outside the gene matches: 4. This CDR3 is built from 15 residues. Germline V gene data show CDR1 as SGHRS and CDR2 as YFSETQ.

V gene TRBV4-2 combines with J gene TRBJ1-5; perhaps TRBD1 as D (5 bases). V was shortened by 0 bases and J by 5 bases, with 14 bases between the two germline ends. Germline CDR1 and CDR2: LGHNA and YNFKEQ. The CDR3 covers 16 residues. DNA of the CDR3: TGTGCCAGCAGCCAAGATAGGACCGGGGGTGATCAGCCCCAGCATTTT. Translating it yields CASSQDRTGGDQPQHF.

V gene TRBV2 combines with J gene TRBJ2-5; 7 nucleotides align to TRBD2. The end of the DNA fits TRBJ2-7 better, so the J call may be wrong. Per germline, CDR1 SNHLY and CDR2 FYNNEI. CDR3 length equals 12 residues. The CDR3 reads CASIQAGYEQYF. The DNA for the CDR3 is TGTGCCAGCATACAAGCGGGGTACGAGCAGTACTTC.

The chain is built from TRBV11-3 and TRBJ2-2; D is unresolved. The V gene lost 1 base and the J gene lost 1 base, with 7 bases spanning the gap. This CDR3 region has 15 residues. Germline CDR1 SGHNT, CDR2 YENEEA. The CDR3 region is CASSLVYLNTGELFF. In nucleotides, the CDR3 is TGTGCCAGCAGCTTAGTCTACCTGAACACCGGGGAGCTGTTTTTT.

Only one count was recorded for this clone. The CDR3 spells CASTRGWTNEKLFF. As DNA, the CDR3 is TGTGCCAGCACCCGAGGTTGGACTAATGAAAAACTGTTTTTT. The chain employs TRBV6-1 and TRBJ1-4; D remains ambiguous. V lost 7 bases to trimming and J lost 2 bases, with 11 bases between them. The CDR3 has 14 amino acids. Germline lookup yields CDR1 MNHNS and CDR2 SASEGT.

The CDR3 DNA reads TGTGCCAGCAGTTTGGGGCAACCAGCCTACGAGCAGTACTTC. Translation: CASSLGQPAYEQYF. J is TRBJ2-7 and V is TRBV28; TRBD1 might be the D (5 bases). V lost 3 bases and J lost 2, with 11 bases in between. From germline, CDR1 is MDHEN and CDR2 SYDVKM. This CDR3 has 14 residues.

V usage is TRBV23-1 and J usage is TRBJ2-3; D is ambiguous. TRBV23-1 is an ORF, with its function uncertain. This CDR3 contains 15 residues. V lost 2 bases and J 2 bases, leaving 11 bases between the germline ends. CDR3 amino acids: CASSQRARPTDTQYF. The CDR3, as DNA: TGCGCCAGCAGTCAAAGGGCCCGACCCACAGATACGCAGTATTTT.

This clone was seen once. This chain uses TRBV2 with TRBJ2-7; 8 bases line up with TRBD2. Germline-derived CDR1 and CDR2 are SNHLY and FYNNEI. The junction had 7 bases not matched to a gene; V was cut back by 7 bases and J by 5 bases. The CDR3 loop spans 13 amino acids. CDR3 bases: TGTGCCAGCACGGTAGCGGGGTTCCACGAGCAGTACTTC. Translating gives CASTVAGFHEQYF. The full variable domain, with the rest looked up from reference TRBV2 and TRBJ2-7, is EPEVTQTPSHQVTQMGQEVILRCVPISNHLYFYWYRQILGQKVEFLVSFYNNEISEKSEIFDDQFSVERPDGSNFTLKIRSTKLEDSAMYFCASTVAGFHEQYFGPGTRLTVT.

The V and J genes are TRBV21-1 and TRBJ1-4. TRBV21-1 is tagged as a pseudogene. This CDR3 comprises 21 residues. The CDR3, as DNA: TGTGCCAGCAGCAAAGAGGGGCAGGGAGAAACTCGTCGGGCAACTAATGAAAAACTGTTTTTT. Encoded protein: CASSKEGQGETRRATNEKLFF.

This rearrangement joins TRBV29-1 to TRBJ1-5; D gene uncertain. CDR1 and CDR2 (germline): SQVTM, ANQGSEA. CDR3 length equals 14 residues. Trimming took 4 bases from V and 0 from J, leaving 10 bases between them. Here the CDR3 DNA reads TGCAGCGTTGGGTCAGGCAATAGCAATCAGCCCCAGCATTTT. Amino acids: CSVGSGNSNQPQHF.

The chain joins TRBV5-1 to TRBJ2-5, with 7 bases aligning to TRBD2. Germline CDR1 is SGHRS and CDR2 is YFSETQ. CDR3 size: 15 residues. Trimming took 4 bases from V and 2 from J; bases not matched to a gene: 8. DNA for the CDR3: TGCGCCAGCAGCACCTCGGGACTACGTCAAGAGACCCAGTACTTC. Protein: CASSTSGLRQETQYF.

The rearrangement joins TRBV2 to TRBJ2-1; 15 bases are a match to TRBD2. V lost 2 bases to trimming and J lost 8 bases; unmatched junction nucleotides: 7. CDR3 length equals 17 residues. Germline CDR1 and CDR2: SNHLY and FYNNEI. The CDR3 is CASSEPTGLAGGDEQFF. CDR3 nucleotide sequence: TGTGCCAGCAGTGAACCGACGGGACTAGCGGGAGGCGATGAGCAGTTCTTC.

J is TRBJ1-5 and V is TRBV9; 7 nucleotides match TRBD1. The CDR3 extends over 16 amino acids. The V and J ends lost 2 bases and 3 bases, in that order; junction bases with no gene match: 8. The germline V gene has CDR1 SGDLS and CDR2 YYNGEE. In nucleotides, the CDR3 is TGTGCCAGCAGCGTGGGGGTTCAGGGGGACAATCAGCCCCAGCATTTT. Its translation is CASSVGVQGDNQPQHF.

V and J are TRBV5-4 and TRBJ1-2; D unclear. With 4 bases removed from V and 4 bases from J, the gap between germline ends came to 20 bases. The CDR3 contains 16 residues. The germline V gene has CDR1 SGHNT and CDR2 YYREEE (reference sequence). CDR3 loop: CASSPGYGVLAYGYTF. CDR3 nucleotides: TGTGCCAGCAGCCCGGGGTATGGGGTGCTCGCCTATGGCTACACCTTC. The variable domain in full, with the rest retrieved from reference TRBV5-4 and TRBJ1-2, is ETGVTQSPTHLIKTRGQQVTLRCSSQSGHNTVSWYQQALGQGPQFIFQYYREEENGRGNFPPRFSGLQFPNYSSELNVNALELDDSALYLCASSPGYGVLAYGYTFGSGTRLTVV.

With respect to this clone: Other nucleotide sequences in the sample specify the same CDR3. J is TRBJ2-7 and V is TRBV21-1; the tabulated D call, TRBD1, remains unverified against the DNA. TRBV21-1 is assigned pseudogene status. The CDR3 covers 14 residues. The chain's CDR3 is CASGWSGPPYEQYF. The CDR3 DNA follows: TGTGCCAGCGGGTGGTCAGGGCCTCCCTACGAGCAGTACTTC.

The chain employs TRBV27 and TRBJ2-3; 10 bases are a match to TRBD2. Germline assignment: CDR1 MNHEY and CDR2 SMNVEV (reference sequence). The length of the CDR3 is 16 residues. V lost 4 bases to trimming and J lost 0 bases; unmatched junction nucleotides: 4. CDR3 sequence reads: CASSSLTSGSTDTQYF. In DNA form, the CDR3 reads TGTGCCAGCAGTTCCTTGACTAGCGGGAGCACAGATACGCAGTATTTT.